This T cell receptor (beta chain) was identified during a study of T cell responses to AZD1222 COVID-19 vaccine (dated by TCRdb to the early 2020s). Broadly, across the study: TCR sequencing was performed for 233 trial participants, of whom around 210 were given two doses of AZD1222 and some 25 were given two doses of MenACWY control vaccine. Trial participants were enrolled by age into subgroups of 18-55, 56-69 and 70-plus years, and around 150, 28 and 57 TCR-sequenced participants, respectively, were included in these subgroups. General findings and caveats noted by the study authors: Only five to seven AZD1222 recipients were SARS-CoV-2 seropositive at baseline, limiting conclusions about previously exposed vaccinees. The 56-69-year group was small, and its depth increase did not reach significance, likely because of low power. Epitopes outside the regions mutated in the B.1.351 and B.1.1.7 variants were reportedly recognized by nearly half of the unique spike-specific TCRs. Participants were mostly white British and included more females than males, and it was suggested by the authors that clonal diversity may have been underestimated. Because no samples from the day 14 peak response were available, repertoires could be characterized only after the peak T cell response. After two AZD1222 doses, spike-specific TCR breadth and depth were significantly higher than at day 0 and than in MenACWY recipients. CD4 TCRs associated with the vaccine covered the entire spike protein, and the dominant responses were in regions 160-218 and 743-854.

From its cysteine to its phenylalanine, the CDR3 spans 15 amino acids. Solely the CDR3 DNA is kept, with 45 bases framed from the first base. The V end loses 3 bases and the J end loses 0 bases, and a stretch of 12 bases separates them. CDR1 and CDR2, looked up from the germline V gene, are MDHEN and SYDVKM. This clone was seen only a few times. The antigen it binds to is not known. Per-base qualities were not stored, and no clone one base away is much larger. Reading the label with the study, this specimen's time point is: about 28 days (+/-7) after the second vaccine dose. AZD1222 recipients with second doses at about 4 weeks or about 12 weeks were pooled, because spike-specific TCR depth and breadth did not differ between schedules. Samples from vaccinated people were obtained from the UK trials COV001 and COV002, which included a single-blind randomized controlled phase 2/3 trial of AZD1222 (ChAdOx1 nCoV-19) in healthy adults. Trial participant PBMC samples were collected at day 0 and day 28 after the second dose for TCRbeta chain sequencing.

The CDR3 regions of human TCRbeta chains were analyzed by immunosequencing. The authors' analysis ran thus. Repertoire TCRs were checked for matches against a reference library of SARS-CoV-2-specific TCRs that had been generated using the MIRA antigen-specificity platform. Breadth meant the fraction of unique TCRs that were SARS-CoV-2-associated, whereas depth meant the fraction of total T cells that were SARS-CoV-2-associated. Using the MIRA data, each spike-specific TCR was assigned both to the spike region to which the TCR was reactive and to a CD4 or CD8 class. Log10-transformed breadth and depth values were compared by one-way ANOVA with Sidak's multiple comparisons tests. This immuneACCESS table, as held by TCRdb, lists in-frame sequences with V and J called but not all clones. Of the missing ones, under half trace to an unresolved V gene in checked studies; the others have no known cause. V, J and clone size reflect that table, while D and trimming were determined from the DNA. The sample profile shows around 44,000 clones; 86% of them were found once. Less than 9% of the sample lies in the top ten.

In this chain, TRBV28 is recombined with TRBJ2-7, with TRBD1 tentatively as D gene (6 bases match). The material was peripheral blood, obtained 28 days after the second AZD1222 dose. The sequence was collected from an adult who received the AZD1222 COVID-19 vaccine. The nucleotides are TGTGCCAGCAGTTTCAGGGGATGGTCCTCCTACGAGCAGTACTTC. It encodes CASSFRGWSSYEQYF.